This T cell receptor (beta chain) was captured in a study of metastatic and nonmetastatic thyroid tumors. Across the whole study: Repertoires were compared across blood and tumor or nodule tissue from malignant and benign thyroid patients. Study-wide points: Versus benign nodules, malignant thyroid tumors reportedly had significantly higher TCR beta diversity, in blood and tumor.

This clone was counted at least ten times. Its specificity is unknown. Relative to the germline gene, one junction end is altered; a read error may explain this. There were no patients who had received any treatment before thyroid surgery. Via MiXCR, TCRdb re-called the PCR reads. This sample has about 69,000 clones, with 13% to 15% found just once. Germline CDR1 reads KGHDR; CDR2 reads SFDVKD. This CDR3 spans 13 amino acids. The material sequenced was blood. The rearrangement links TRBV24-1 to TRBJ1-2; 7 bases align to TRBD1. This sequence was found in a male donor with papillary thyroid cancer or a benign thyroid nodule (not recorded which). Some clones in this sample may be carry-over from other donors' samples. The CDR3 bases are TGTGCCACCAGTGAACGACCACAGGGGCCGCACCACTTC. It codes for CATSERPQGPHHF.